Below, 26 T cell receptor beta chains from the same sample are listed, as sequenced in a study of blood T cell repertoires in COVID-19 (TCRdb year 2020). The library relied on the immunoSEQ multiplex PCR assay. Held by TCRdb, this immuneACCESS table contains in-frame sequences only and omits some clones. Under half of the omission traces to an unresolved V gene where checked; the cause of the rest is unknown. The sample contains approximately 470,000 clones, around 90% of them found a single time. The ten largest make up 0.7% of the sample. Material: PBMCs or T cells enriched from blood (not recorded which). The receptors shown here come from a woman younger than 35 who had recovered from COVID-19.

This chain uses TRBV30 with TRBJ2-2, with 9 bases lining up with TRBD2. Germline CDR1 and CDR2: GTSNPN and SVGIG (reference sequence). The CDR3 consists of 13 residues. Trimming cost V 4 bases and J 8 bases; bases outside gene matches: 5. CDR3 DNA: TGTGCCTGGAACCTAGCGGGGTGGGGGGAGCTGTTTTTT. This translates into CAWNLAGWGELFF.

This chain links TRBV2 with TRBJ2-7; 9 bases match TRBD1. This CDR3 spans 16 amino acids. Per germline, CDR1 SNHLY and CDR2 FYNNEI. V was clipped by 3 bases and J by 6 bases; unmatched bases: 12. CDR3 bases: TGTGCCAGCAGTGATCCGGGACAGGGCCCCTCCCGCGAGCAGTACTTC. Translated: CASSDPGQGPSREQYF.

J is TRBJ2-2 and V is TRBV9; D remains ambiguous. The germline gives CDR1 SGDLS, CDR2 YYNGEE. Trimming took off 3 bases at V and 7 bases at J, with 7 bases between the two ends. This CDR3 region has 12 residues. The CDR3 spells CASSAPNGELFF. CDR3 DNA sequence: TGTGCCAGCAGCGCCCCCAACGGGGAGCTGTTTTTT.

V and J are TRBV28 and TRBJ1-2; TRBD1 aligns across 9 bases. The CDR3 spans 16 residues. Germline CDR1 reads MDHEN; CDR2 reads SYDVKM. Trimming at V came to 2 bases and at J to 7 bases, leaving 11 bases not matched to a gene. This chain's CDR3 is CASSLPQTGGNVGYTF. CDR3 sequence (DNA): TGTGCCAGCAGTTTACCCCAGACAGGGGGTAATGTTGGCTACACCTTC.

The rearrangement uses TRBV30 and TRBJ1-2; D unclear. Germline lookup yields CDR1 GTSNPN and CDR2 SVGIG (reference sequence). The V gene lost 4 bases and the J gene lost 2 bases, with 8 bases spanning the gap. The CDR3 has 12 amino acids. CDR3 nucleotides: TGTGCCTGGACTGATACAAACTATGGCTACACCTTC. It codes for CAWTDTNYGYTF.

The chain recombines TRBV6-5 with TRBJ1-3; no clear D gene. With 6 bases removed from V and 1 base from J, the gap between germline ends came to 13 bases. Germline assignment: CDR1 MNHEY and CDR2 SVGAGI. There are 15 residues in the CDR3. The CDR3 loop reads CASSPFAGSGNTIYF. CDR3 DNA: TGTGCCAGCAGCCCATTTGCGGGGTCTGGAAACACCATATATTTT.

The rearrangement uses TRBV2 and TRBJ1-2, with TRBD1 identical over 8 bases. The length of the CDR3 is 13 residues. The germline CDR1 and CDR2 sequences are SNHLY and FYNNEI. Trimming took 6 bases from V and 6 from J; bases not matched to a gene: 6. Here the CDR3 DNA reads TGTGCCAGCAGGGAGGACAGGGAGGATGGCTACACCTTC. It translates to CASREDREDGYTF.

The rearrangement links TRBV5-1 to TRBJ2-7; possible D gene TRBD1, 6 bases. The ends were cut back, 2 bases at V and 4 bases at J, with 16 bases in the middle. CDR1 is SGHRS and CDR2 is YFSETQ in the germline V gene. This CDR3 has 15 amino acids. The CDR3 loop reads CASSFSGQTSYEQYF. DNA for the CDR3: TGCGCCAGCAGCTTCTCAGGACAGACCTCATACGAGCAGTACTTC.

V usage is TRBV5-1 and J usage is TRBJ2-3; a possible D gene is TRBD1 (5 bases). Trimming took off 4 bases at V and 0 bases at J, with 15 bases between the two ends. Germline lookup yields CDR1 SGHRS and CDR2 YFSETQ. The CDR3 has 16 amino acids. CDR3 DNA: TGCGCCAGCAGCAAAGGGGCATTCCCTAGCACAGATACGCAGTATTTT. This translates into CASSKGAFPSTDTQYF. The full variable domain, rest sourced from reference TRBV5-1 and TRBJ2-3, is KAGVTQTPRYLIKTRGQQVTLSCSPISGHRSVSWYQQTPGQGLQFLFEYFSETQRNKGNFPGRFSGRQFSNSRSEMNVSTLELGDSALYLCASSKGAFPSTDTQYFGPGTRLTVL.

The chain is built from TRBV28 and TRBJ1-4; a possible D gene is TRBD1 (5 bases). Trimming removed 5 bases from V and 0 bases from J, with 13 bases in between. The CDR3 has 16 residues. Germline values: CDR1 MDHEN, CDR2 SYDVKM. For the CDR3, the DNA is TGTGCCAGCAGTCAGGGATTGAGTGCAACTAATGAAAAACTGTTTTTT. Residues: CASSQGLSATNEKLFF.

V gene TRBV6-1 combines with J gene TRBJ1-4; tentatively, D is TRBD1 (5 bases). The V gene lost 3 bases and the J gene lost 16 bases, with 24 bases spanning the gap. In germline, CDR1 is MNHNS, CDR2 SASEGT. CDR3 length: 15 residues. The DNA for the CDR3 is TGTGCCAGCAGTGATCAAGGGAGGGGCCTAATAGAGGGGTTTTTT. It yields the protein CASSDQGRGLIEGFF.

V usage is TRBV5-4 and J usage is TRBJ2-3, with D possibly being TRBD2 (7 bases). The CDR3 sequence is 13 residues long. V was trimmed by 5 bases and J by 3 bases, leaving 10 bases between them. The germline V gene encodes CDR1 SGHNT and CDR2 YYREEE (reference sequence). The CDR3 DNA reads TGTGCCAGCAGACGGGGGGCAACAGATACGCAGTATTTT. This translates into CASRRGATDTQYF.

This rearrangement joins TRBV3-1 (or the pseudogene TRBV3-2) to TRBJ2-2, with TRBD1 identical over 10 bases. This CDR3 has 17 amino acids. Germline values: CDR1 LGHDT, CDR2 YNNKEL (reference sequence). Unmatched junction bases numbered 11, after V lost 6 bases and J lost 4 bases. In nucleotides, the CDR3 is TGTGCCAGCAGACACACCGGGACAGGGGTTTTCACCGGGGAGCTGTTTTTT. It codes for CASRHTGTGVFTGELFF.

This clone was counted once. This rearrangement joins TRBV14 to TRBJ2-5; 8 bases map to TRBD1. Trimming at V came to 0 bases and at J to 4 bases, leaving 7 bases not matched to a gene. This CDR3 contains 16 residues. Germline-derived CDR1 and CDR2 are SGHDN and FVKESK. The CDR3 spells CASSQEFRTGSETQYF. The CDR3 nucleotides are TGTGCCAGCAGCCAAGAGTTCCGGACAGGGTCAGAGACCCAGTACTTC.

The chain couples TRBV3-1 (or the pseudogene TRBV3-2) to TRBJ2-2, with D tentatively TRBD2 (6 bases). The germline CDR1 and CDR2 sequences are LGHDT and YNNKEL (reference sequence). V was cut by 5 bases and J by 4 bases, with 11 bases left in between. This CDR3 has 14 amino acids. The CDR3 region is CASSGLGLTGELFF. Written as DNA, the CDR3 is TGTGCCAGCAGCGGCTTGGGACTCACCGGGGAGCTGTTTTTT.

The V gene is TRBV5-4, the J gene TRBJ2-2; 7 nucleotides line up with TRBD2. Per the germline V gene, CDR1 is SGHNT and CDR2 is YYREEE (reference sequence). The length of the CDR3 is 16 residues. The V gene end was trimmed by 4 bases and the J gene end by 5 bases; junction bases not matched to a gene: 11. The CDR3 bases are TGTGCCAGCAGCGGAAGGGACTACTCGGGAACCGGGGAGCTGTTTTTT. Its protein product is CASSGRDYSGTGELFF.

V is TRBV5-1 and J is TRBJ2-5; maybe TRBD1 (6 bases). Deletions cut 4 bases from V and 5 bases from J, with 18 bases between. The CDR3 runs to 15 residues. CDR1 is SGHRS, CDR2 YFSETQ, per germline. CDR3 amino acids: CASSPSGQIRETQYF. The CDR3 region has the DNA TGCGCCAGCAGCCCGTCCGGACAGATACGGGAGACCCAGTACTTC.

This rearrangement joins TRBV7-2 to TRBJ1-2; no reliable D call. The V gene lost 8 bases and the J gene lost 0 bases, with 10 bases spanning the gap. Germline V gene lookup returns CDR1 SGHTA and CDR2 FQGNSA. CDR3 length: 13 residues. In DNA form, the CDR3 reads TGTGCCAGCTCCCGGCAGGCTAACTATGGCTACACCTTC. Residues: CASSRQANYGYTF.

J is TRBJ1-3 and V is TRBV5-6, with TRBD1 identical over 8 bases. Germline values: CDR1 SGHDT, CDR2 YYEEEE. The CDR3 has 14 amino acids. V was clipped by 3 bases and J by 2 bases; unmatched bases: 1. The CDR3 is CASSSQGAGNTIYF. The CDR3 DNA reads TGTGCCAGCAGCTCACAGGGGGCTGGAAACACCATATATTTT.

CDR3 residues: CASSEGRGRYEQYF. The CDR3 DNA reads as TGTGCCAGCAGTGAGGGCCGGGGGAGATACGAGCAGTACTTC. The V gene is TRBV2, the J gene TRBJ2-7; weak D call: TRBD2 (6 bases). Germline V gives CDR1 SNHLY, CDR2 FYNNEI. V was clipped by 3 bases and J by 4 bases, with 13 bases between them. The CDR3 runs 14 residues.

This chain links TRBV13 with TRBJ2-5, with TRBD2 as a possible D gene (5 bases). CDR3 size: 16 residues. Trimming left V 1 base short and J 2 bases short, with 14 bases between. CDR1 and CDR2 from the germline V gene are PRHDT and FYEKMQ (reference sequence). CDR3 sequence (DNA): TGTGCCAGCAGCTTAGTTGTGGCGGGCGAGCAAGAGACCCAGTACTTC. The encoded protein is CASSLVVAGEQETQYF.

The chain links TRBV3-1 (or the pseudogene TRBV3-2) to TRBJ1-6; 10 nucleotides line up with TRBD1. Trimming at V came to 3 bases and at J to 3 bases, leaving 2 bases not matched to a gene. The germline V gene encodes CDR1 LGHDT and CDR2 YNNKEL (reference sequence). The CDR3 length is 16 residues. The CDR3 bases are TGTGCCAGCAGCCACCGGACAGGGGGCTATAATTCACCCCTCCACTTT. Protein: CASSHRTGGYNSPLHF.

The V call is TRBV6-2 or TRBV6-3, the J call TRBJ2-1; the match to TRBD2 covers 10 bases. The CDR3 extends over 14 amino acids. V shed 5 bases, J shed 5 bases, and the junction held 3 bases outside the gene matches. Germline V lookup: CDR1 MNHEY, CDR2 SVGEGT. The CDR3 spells CASSVSGGDNEQFF. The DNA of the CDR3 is TGTGCCAGCAGTGTAAGCGGGGGGGACAATGAGCAGTTCTTC.

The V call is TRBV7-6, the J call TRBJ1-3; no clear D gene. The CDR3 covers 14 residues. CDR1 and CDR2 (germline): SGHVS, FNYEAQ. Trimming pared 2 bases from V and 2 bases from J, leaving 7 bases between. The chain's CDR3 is CASSLTGAGNTIYF. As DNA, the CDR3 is TGTGCCAGCAGCTTAACGGGTGCTGGAAACACCATATATTTT.

DNA for the CDR3: TGTGCCAGCAGTGAAAGGGGGGGCGAGCAGTACTTC. Its translation: CASSERGGEQYF. This chain uses TRBV6-1 with TRBJ2-7; tentative D call: TRBD2 (7 bases). The V gene lost 2 bases and the J gene lost 6 bases, with 8 bases spanning the gap. This CDR3 region has 12 residues. The germline V gene encodes CDR1 MNHNS and CDR2 SASEGT.

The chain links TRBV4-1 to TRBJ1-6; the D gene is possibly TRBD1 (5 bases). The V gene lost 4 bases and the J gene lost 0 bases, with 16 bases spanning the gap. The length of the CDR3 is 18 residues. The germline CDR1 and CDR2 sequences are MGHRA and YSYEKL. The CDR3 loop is CASSLQLGTLSYNSPLHF. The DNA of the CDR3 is TGCGCCAGCAGCCTCCAACTCGGGACTCTCTCCTATAATTCACCCCTCCACTTT.